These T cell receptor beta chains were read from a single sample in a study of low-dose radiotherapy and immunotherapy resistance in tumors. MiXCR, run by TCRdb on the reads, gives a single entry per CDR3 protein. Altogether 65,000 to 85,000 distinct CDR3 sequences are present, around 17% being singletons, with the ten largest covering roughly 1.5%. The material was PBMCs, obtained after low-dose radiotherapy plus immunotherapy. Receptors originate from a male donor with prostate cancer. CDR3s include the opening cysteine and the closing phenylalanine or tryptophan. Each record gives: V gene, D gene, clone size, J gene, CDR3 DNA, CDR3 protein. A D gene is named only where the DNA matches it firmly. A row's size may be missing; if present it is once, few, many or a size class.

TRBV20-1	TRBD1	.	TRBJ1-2	TGCAGTGCTCCCGTTACAGGGGGTGGGTTTTATGGCTACACCTTC	CSAPVTGGGFYGYTF
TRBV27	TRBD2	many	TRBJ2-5	TGTGCCAGCAGCCCTTTCTCTAACGGACTAGCGGGAGGGTCGGAGACCCAGTACTTC	CASSPFSNGLAGGSETQYF
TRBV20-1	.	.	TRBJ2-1	TGCAGTGCTAGAGATAACTACCCGGAGCTCGATGAGCAGTTCTTC	CSARDNYPELDEQFF
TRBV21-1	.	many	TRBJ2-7	TGTGCCAGCAGCCCGACCGGGACAGGGGTCTACGAGCAGTACTTC	CASSPTGTGVYEQYF
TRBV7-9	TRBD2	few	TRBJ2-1	TGTGCCAGCAGCCCGAGGGGGGTAGCGGGAGTACAGGAGCAGTTCTTC	CASSPRGVAGVQEQFF
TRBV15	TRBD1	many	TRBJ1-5	TGTGCCACCAGCGGAGGACAGGGGAGATTCAGGCCCCAGCATTTT	CATSGGQGRFRPQHF
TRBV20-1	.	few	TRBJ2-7	TGCAGTGCTAGAGTAGGAGGGGCAGGGAAGCACGAGCAGTACTTC	CSARVGGAGKHEQYF
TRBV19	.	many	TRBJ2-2	TGTGCCAGTAGTATAATTTTATCGGGGACCCAGAGGCACACCGGGGAGCTGTTTTTT	CASSIILSGTQRHTGELFF
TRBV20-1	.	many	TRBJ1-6	TGCAGTGCTAGACGCATGGTGGGTTCACCCCTCCACTTT	CSARRMVGSPLHF
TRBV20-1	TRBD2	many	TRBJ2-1	TGCAGTGCTAGAGACCGGACTAGCGGGAATCAAAATGAGCAGTTCTTC	CSARDRTSGNQNEQFF
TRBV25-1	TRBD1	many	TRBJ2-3	TGTGCCAGCAGTGAATATAAGCAGGGGGGCACAGATACGCAGTATTTT	CASSEYKQGGTDTQYF
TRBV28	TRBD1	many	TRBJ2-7	TGTGCCAGCAGTTCCAACAGGGGGGCCGACGAGCAGTACTTC	CASSSNRGADEQYF
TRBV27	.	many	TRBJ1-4	TGTGCCAGCAGGGGGCCAAATGAAAAACTGTTTTTT	CASRGPNEKLFF
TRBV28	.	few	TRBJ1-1	TGTGCCAGCAGTCTCCGACAGGAACCCAGCCTCACTGAAGCTTTCTTT	CASSLRQEPSLTEAFF
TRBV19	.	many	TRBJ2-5	TGTGCCAGTAGGAGGACAGACCAAGAGACCCAGTACTTC	CASRRTDQETQYF
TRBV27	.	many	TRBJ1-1	TGTGCCAGCAGGACTGCCATGAACACTGAAGCTTTCTTT	CASRTAMNTEAFF
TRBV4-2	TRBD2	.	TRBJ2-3	TGTGCCAGCAGCCAAGGGATCAGCGGGAAAGGGTCAGATACGCAGTATTTT	CASSQGISGKGSDTQYF
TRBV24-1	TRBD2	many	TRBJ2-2	TGTGCCACCAGTGATCTAACGGGGAGGGAGAAGAACACCGGGGAGCTGTTTTTT	CATSDLTGREKNTGELFF
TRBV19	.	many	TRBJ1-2	TGTGCCAGTAGTCCCTGGGCCAGGTCCACACCTGGCTACACCTTC	CASSPWARSTPGYTF
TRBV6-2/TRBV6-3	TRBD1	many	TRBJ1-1	TGTGCCAGCAGCGCAAACAGGGGGAGTATCACTGAAGCTTTCTTT	CASSANRGSITEAFF
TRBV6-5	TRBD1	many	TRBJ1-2	TGTGCCAGCAGTCCACAGGGGTATGGCTACACCTTC	CASSPQGYGYTF
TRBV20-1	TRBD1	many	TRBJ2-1	TGCAGTGCCCCCGGGACAGTGGAGTTCTTC	CSAPGTVEFF
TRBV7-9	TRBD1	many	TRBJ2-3	TGTGCCAGCAGCCCTGGGACAGGGGGAACAGATACGCAGTATTTT	CASSPGTGGTDTQYF
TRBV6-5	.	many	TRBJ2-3	TGTGCCAGCAGTCGTACTCAGAGCACAGATACGCAGTATTTT	CASSRTQSTDTQYF
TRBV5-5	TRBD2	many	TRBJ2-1	TGTGCCAGCAGCTTGGGCGGACTAGATCGTTTTTATGAGCAGTTCTTC	CASSLGGLDRFYEQFF
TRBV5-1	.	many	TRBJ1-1	TGCGCCAGCAGCTTGGGCAGAAGTATGAACACTGAAGCTTTCTTT	CASSLGRSMNTEAFF
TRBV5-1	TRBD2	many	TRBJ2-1	TGCGCCAGCAACCTCTTAGCGGGAGTCATGGGGGATGAGCAGTTCTTC	CASNLLAGVMGDEQFF
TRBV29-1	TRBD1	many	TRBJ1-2	TGCAGCGTCGACAGGGGCGCGAACTATGGCTACACCTTC	CSVDRGANYGYTF
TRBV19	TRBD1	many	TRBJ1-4	TGTGCCAGTAGAACCGACAGGGGGTACGAAAAACTGTTTTTT	CASRTDRGYEKLFF
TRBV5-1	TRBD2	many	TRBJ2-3	TGCGCCAGCAGCTCGACTAGCGGGAGTGGTATAGATACGCAGTATTTT	CASSSTSGSGIDTQYF
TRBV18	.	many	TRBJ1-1	TGTGCCAGCTCACCCCAGTGGGACACTGAAGCTTTCTTT	CASSPQWDTEAFF
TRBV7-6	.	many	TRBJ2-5	TGTGCCAGCAGCCCGCCTGGGGGGAGAGAGACCCAGTACTTC	CASSPPGGRETQYF
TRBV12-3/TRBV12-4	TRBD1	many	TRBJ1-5	TGTGCCAGCAGTTTCGCGGGACAGGGGACCAATCAGCCCCAGCATTTT	CASSFAGQGTNQPQHF
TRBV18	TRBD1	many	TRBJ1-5	TGTGCCAGCTCACCCGGGACAGGGACAAAAGGGCCCCAGCATTTT	CASSPGTGTKGPQHF